This T cell receptor (beta chain) was identified in a study of T-cell reconstitution after alpha-beta-depleted transplantation in children. V lost 3 bases, J lost 0 bases, and 9 bases lay in between. Germline lookup yields CDR1 SGHVS and CDR2 FQNEAQ. The CDR3 runs 15 residues. The sample holds many counts of this clonotype. What it binds is unknown. Unique molecular identifiers tagged the TCRbeta library. A single record per CDR3 protein comes from TCRdb applying MiXCR to the PCR reads. The table has hundreds of thousands of distinct CDR3 sequences, under 13% seen once. Study-level findings and limits: Expanded graft clones numbering several hundred reportedly gave rise to alpha-beta T cells about two months after transplant. Newly generated T cells supplied most T-cell counts and diversity one year post-transplant. Surviving recipient cells, namely T cells and thymic progenitors, were the source of high day-60 TCRbeta diversity in some patients.

Sequences were derived from PBMCs, sampled before TCRalphabeta/CD19-depleted stem cell transplant. The sequence came from a child under three years old with acute myeloid leukemia, due to receive a stem cell transplant. J is TRBJ1-3 and V is TRBV7-8; the D is unclear. CDR3 sequence reads: CASSLLSGSGNTIYF. In nucleotides, the CDR3 is TGTGCCAGCAGCTTGCTTTCCGGCTCTGGAAACACCATATATTTT. Complete variable domain (other parts from reference TRBV7-8 and TRBJ1-3): GAGVSQSPRYKVAKRGQDVALRCDPISGHVSLFWYQQALGQGPEFLTYFQNEAQLDKSGLPSDRFFAERPEGSVSTLKIQRTQQEDSAVYLCASSLLSGSGNTIYFGEGSWLTVV.